The T cell receptor (beta chain) under discussion was sequenced for a study of molecular identifiers for immune sequencing clone quantification. Study-level information: Five aliquots were made in replicates from the RNA of about 20,000 or 100,000 naive CD8 cells, and four were sequenced.

Both previously described methods and listed TCR primers were employed to make bulk TCR libraries. TCRdb reanalysed the PCR reads using MiXCR and keeps one entry per CDR3 protein. The sample has about half a million distinct CDR3 sequences; about 20% are singletons. Germline-derived CDR1 and CDR2 are GTSNPN and SVGIG (reference sequence). This CDR3 has 14 amino acids. Trimming cost V 4 bases and J 3 bases, with 12 bases left between them. Sequencing was done on a sample of naive CD8+ T cells from blood, with Jurkat cell RNA spiked in. Subset noted: FACS-sorted CD8+CD4-CCR7+CD45RA+ naive T cells. This receptor was identified in a human donor in good health. Some libraries in this study had Jurkat cell RNA spiked in. The rearrangement joins TRBV30 to TRBJ2-2; D gene uncertain. DNA for the CDR3: TGTGCCTGGACCCCTATGGGGTACACCGGGGAGCTGTTTTTT. It codes for CAWTPMGYTGELFF. The variable domain in full, with the rest retrieved from reference TRBV30 and TRBJ2-2, is SQTIHQWPATLVQPVGSPLSLECTVEGTSNPNLYWYRQAAGRGLQLLFYSVGIGQISSEVPQNLSASRPQDRQFILSSKKLLLSDSGFYLCAWTPMGYTGELFFGEGSRLTVL.